There are a few counts of the clone carrying this T cell receptor beta chain. Antigen specificity is unknown. The germline V gene has CDR1 KGHDR and CDR2 SFDVKD. This CDR3 region has 16 residues. V lost 4 bases and J lost 5; bases outside the gene matches: 9. The data were obtained in a study of T-cell memory formation after mild COVID-19. Study as a whole: Clusters of TCRs were largely donor specific.

Notes on the study in general: Contracting clones localized mainly to CM and EM when CD4+ and mainly to EMRA when CD8+. Cross-reactive memory apparently joined, as some responding clones appeared in pre-infection memory. Still unconfirmed is whether the second-wave clones peaking on day 37 recognized SARS-CoV-2.

TCRdb independently ran MiXCR on the 5' RACE reads; one entry per CDR3 protein. The sample yields under 300,000 distinct CDR3 sequences, roughly 17% seen once. Sequenced material: PBMCs or a T cell subset sorted from them (not recorded which). The chain uses TRBV24-1 and TRBJ2-1; 8 nucleotides match TRBD2. The receptor was derived from a man younger than 30 who had mild COVID-19 (a few samples of this study predate the infection). Cell type and time point are not known. The CDR3 nucleotides are TGTGCCACCAGTGACCGGCTCGGGGGGGGTCACAATGAGCAGTTCTTC. Translating gives CATSDRLGGGHNEQFF.